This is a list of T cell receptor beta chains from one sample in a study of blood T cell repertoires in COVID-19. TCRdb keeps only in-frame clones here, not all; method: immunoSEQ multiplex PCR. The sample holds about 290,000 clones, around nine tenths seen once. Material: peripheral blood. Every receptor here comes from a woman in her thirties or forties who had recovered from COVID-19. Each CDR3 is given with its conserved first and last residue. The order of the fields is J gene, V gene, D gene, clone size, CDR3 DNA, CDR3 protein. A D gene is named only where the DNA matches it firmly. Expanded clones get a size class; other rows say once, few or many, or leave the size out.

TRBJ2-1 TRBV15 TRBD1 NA TGTGCCACCAGCAGGTCCGCTACTGGGACAGGATTCTACAATGAGCAGTTCTTC CATSRSATGTGFYNEQFF
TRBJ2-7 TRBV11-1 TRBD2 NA TGTGCCAGCAGCCGAACCGGGACTAGCGGTTACGAGCAGTACTTC CASSRTGTSGYEQYF
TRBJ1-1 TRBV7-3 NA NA TGTGCCAGCAGCCCAACAGGGAACACTGAAGCTTTCTTT CASSPTGNTEAFF
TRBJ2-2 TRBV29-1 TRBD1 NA TGCAGCGCCCGAGGTTGGCAGGGGGTAGGGGAGCTGTTTTTT CSARGWQGVGELFF
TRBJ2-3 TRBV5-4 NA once TGTGCCAGCAGCTCCGGGCAGGGCCCCCTAGGAGATACGCAGTATTTT CASSSGQGPLGDTQYF
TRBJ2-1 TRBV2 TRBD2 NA TGTGCCAGCAACCTAGCGGGAGCCAATGAGCAGTTCTTC CASNLAGANEQFF
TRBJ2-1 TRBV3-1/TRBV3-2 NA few TGTGCCAGCAGCCGGGACACCAATGAGCAGTTCTTC CASSRDTNEQFF
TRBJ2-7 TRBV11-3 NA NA TGTGCCAGCAGCTTAGAGGGCTTAACCTACGAGCAGTACTTC CASSLEGLTYEQYF
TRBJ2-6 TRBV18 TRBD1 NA TGTGCCAGCTCACCGTGGACAGGAGAAGCTGGGGCCAACGTCCTGACTTTC CASSPWTGEAGANVLTF
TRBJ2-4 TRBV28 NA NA TGTGCCAGTAGTATCGGGGACATTCAGTACTTC CASSIGDIQYF
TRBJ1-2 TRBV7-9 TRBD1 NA TGTGCCAGCAGCTTTGGACAGGGCTATGGCTACACCTTC CASSFGQGYGYTF
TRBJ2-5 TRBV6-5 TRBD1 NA TGTGCCAGCAGTCCCACAGGGGGAGAGACCCAGTACTTC CASSPTGGETQYF
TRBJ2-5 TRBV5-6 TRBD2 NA TGTGCCAGCAGCTTGGGCGGGAGCTTGGAGACCCAGTACTTC CASSLGGSLETQYF
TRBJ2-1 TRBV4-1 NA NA TGCGCCAGCAGCCCAGAGAGGAGAGAGCAGTTCTTC CASSPERREQFF
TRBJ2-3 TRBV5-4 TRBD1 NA TGTGCCAGCAGCCGCGGACAGGTCAGCACAGATACGCAGTATTTT CASSRGQVSTDTQYF
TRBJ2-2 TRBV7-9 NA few TGTGCCAGCAGCTTAGGCGGAGGGCTGAGAACCGGGGAGCTGTTTTTT CASSLGGGLRTGELFF
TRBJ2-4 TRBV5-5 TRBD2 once TGTGCCAGCTCGGCTAGCGGGGTAGCCAAAAACATTCAGTACTTC CASSASGVAKNIQYF
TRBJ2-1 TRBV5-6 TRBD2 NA TGTGCCAGCAGTCCAATAGCGGGAGGGCCCCTTCATGAGCAGTTCTTC CASSPIAGGPLHEQFF
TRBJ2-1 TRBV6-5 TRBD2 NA TGTGCCAGCGGACTAGCGGGAGCGGCCTACAATGAGCAGTTCTTC CASGLAGAAYNEQFF
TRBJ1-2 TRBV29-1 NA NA TGCAGCGTTGAATTGGCGGAGATGGGCTACACCTTC CSVELAEMGYTF
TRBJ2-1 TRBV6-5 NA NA TGTGCCAGCAGTCCCTCCAATGAGCAGTTCTTC CASSPSNEQFF
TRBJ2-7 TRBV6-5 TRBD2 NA TGTGCCAGCAGGAGCCTGAGCGGGAGCTACGAGCAGTACTTC CASRSLSGSYEQYF
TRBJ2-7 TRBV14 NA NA TGTGCCAGCAGCCAAAGAGCTCTCGAGCAGTACTTC CASSQRALEQYF
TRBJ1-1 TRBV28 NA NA TGTGCCAGCAGTAGAGAGATAAGACTTCAAGCTTTCTTT CASSREIRLQAFF
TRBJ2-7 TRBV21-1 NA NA TGTGCCAGCAGCCCCGCGGTCAGGGCGGATCTAACCTACGAGCAGTACTTC CASSPAVRADLTYEQYF
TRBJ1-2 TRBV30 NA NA TGTGCCTGGACCCTGGAGGGCTTCGATAACTATGGCTACACCTTC CAWTLEGFDNYGYTF
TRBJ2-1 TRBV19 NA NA TGTGCCAGTAGTATAGGTGTTAGTTCAAATGAGCAGTTCTTC CASSIGVSSNEQFF